A selection of T cell receptor beta chains follows, all from one sample in a study of T cells in Graves' hyperthyroidism and ophthalmopathy. MiXCR, applied by TCRdb to the multiplex PCR reads, yields one record per CDR3 protein. The sample lists hundreds of thousands of distinct CDR3 sequences, 25% occurring once. Source material: blood. These receptors all stem from a man aged 45 to 65 with Graves' hyperthyroidism. The CDR3 runs from the conserved cysteine through the conserved F or W. The D gene is left open where the match is weak. Rows may omit the clone size; those that give it use once, few, many or a size class.

J gene	V gene	clone size	D gene	CDR3 protein	CDR3 DNA
TRBJ1-4	TRBV24-1	NA	NA	CATSPGGPNEKLFF	TGTGCCACCAGTCCGGGGGGACCTAATGAAAAACTGTTTTTT
TRBJ2-7	TRBV5-1	few	NA	CASSLGGKATSDEQYF	TGCGCCAGCAGCTTGGGAGGGAAGGCCACAAGTGACGAGCAGTACTTC
TRBJ1-5	TRBV5-5	NA	NA	CASSLEPSNQPQHF	TGTGCCAGCAGCTTGGAACCAAGCAATCAGCCCCAGCATTTT
TRBJ2-7	TRBV6-5	many	NA	CASSYLKEIYYEQYF	TGTGCCAGCAGTTACCTAAAGGAGATCTACTACGAGCAGTACTTC
TRBJ2-3	TRBV20-1	NA	TRBD2	CSANRGGEVTDTQYF	TGCAGTGCAAACCGGGGGGGGGAGGTAACAGATACGCAGTATTTT
TRBJ2-3	TRBV6-1	many	TRBD1	CASSWGQDTDTQYF	TGTGCCAGCAGTTGGGGACAGGACACAGATACGCAGTATTTT
TRBJ2-1	TRBV19	NA	NA	CASSGLAPSGEQFF	TGTGCCAGTAGTGGATTAGCGCCAAGTGGGGAGCAGTTCTTC
TRBJ1-3	TRBV28	NA	TRBD1	CASRPGTGVEYF	TGTGCCAGCAGACCCGGGACAGGGGTGGAATATTTT
TRBJ2-1	TRBV6-1	NA	TRBD2	CASRGTSGSREQFF	TGTGCCAGCAGAGGGACTAGCGGGAGCAGGGAGCAGTTCTTC
TRBJ2-1	TRBV5-1	NA	TRBD2	CASSLMRGLVDEQFF	TGCGCCAGCAGCTTGATGCGGGGACTAGTGGATGAGCAGTTCTTC
TRBJ1-1	TRBV28	NA	TRBD1	CASSFPDRTLDTEAFF	TGTGCCAGCAGTTTCCCGGACAGGACCCTCGACACTGAAGCTTTCTTT
TRBJ2-2	TRBV7-9	NA	TRBD2	CASSSSGRASTGELFF	TGTGCCAGCAGCTCTAGCGGGAGGGCCAGCACCGGGGAGCTGTTTTTT
TRBJ2-5	TRBV18	few	NA	CASSPQLQETRYF	TGTGCCAGCTCACCCCAGCTTCAAGAGACCCGGTACTTC
TRBJ2-1	TRBV29-1	NA	TRBD1	CSVAGQGSYNEQFF	TGCAGCGTTGCAGGACAGGGGTCCTACAATGAGCAGTTCTTC
TRBJ1-1	TRBV6-1	NA	NA	CASSTFEGAEAFF	TGTGCCAGCAGTACTTTTGAGGGCGCCGAAGCTTTCTTT
TRBJ1-2	TRBV2	NA	NA	CASSEARVDGYTF	TGTGCCAGCAGTGAAGCGAGGGTAGATGGCTACACCTTC
TRBJ2-5	TRBV2	few	TRBD1	CASSRTGALQETQYF	TGTGCCAGCAGTCGGACAGGCGCCTTGCAAGAGACCCAGTACTTC
TRBJ1-1	TRBV14	NA	NA	CASSQPRMNTEAFF	TGTGCCAGCAGCCAACCCAGGATGAACACTGAAGCTTTCTTT
TRBJ2-7	TRBV5-1	NA	NA	CASSLDPVGGQYF	TGCGCCAGCAGCTTGGATCCGGTAGGTGGGCAGTACTTC
TRBJ2-7	TRBV11-2	many	TRBD2	CASSLGRGRVNEQYF	TGTGCCAGCAGCTTGGGGAGGGGCAGGGTCAACGAGCAGTACTTC
TRBJ2-5	TRBV19	NA	TRBD2	CASSTGRVETQYF	TGTGCCAGTAGTACCGGGAGGGTGGAGACCCAGTACTTC
TRBJ1-2	TRBV20-1	once	NA	CSATRGGDDGYTF	TGCAGTGCTACGAGGGGAGGGGATGATGGCTACACCTTC
TRBJ1-1	TRBV27	many	NA	CASSLWRLNTEAFF	TGTGCCAGCAGTTTATGGCGGCTGAACACTGAAGCTTTCTTT
TRBJ1-2	TRBV6-1	NA	TRBD1	CASIEGAGWYYGYTF	TGTGCCAGCATCGAGGGGGCAGGGTGGTACTATGGCTACACCTTC
TRBJ2-5	TRBV5-1	few	NA	CASSLLLAGETQYF	TGCGCCAGCAGCTTGTTACTAGCTGGCGAGACCCAGTACTTC
TRBJ2-1	TRBV28	many	NA	CASSPRDNEQFF	TGTGCCAGCAGTCCCAGAGACAATGAGCAGTTCTTC
TRBJ1-2	TRBV10-2	NA	NA	CASSTRRNGYTF	TGCGCCAGCAGTACGCGACGGAATGGCTACACCTTC
TRBJ1-1	TRBV20-1	few	NA	CSARVIDFANTEAFF	TGCAGTGCTAGAGTCATAGACTTCGCGAACACTGAAGCTTTCTTT
TRBJ2-3	TRBV30	NA	TRBD2	CAWSRLAGSTDTQYF	TGTGCCTGGAGTAGACTAGCGGGTAGCACAGATACGCAGTATTTT
TRBJ2-7	TRBV3-1	NA	TRBD2	CASSQASGIPSYEQYF	TGCGCCAGCAGCCAAGCAAGCGGGATACCCTCCTACGAGCAGTACTTC
TRBJ2-5	TRBV2	NA	NA	CASSEWEIQYF	TGTGCCAGCAGTGAATGGGAGATCCAGTACTTC
TRBJ2-3	TRBV27	few	NA	CASSASVKPDTQYF	TGTGCCAGCAGCGCTAGTGTTAAGCCAGATACGCAGTATTTT
TRBJ1-6	TRBV3-1	once	NA	CASGTWDSPLHF	TGTGCCAGCGGAACTTGGGATTCACCCCTCCACTTT
TRBJ2-7	TRBV6-1	few	NA	CASREDPPYEQYF	TGTGCCAGCAGAGAAGACCCACCCTACGAGCAGTACTTC
TRBJ2-3	TRBV28	NA	NA	CASRTPTGGGADTQYF	TGTGCCAGCAGGACTCCTACCGGAGGAGGGGCAGATACGCAGTATTTT
TRBJ2-2	TRBV2	few	NA	CASSETAGDTGELFF	TGTGCCAGCAGTGAAACCGCGGGTGACACCGGGGAGCTGTTTTTT
TRBJ2-7	TRBV29-1	NA	TRBD1	CSVEDRTGGRVEQYF	TGCAGCGTTGAAGATCGGACAGGGGGCCGGGTCGAGCAGTACTTC
TRBJ1-1	TRBV18	few	NA	CASSPVGASNTEAFF	TGTGCCAGCTCACCGGTCGGGGCCTCGAACACTGAAGCTTTCTTT
TRBJ2-7	TRBV30	few	TRBD1	CAWSPLFRTGVSRYEQYF	TGTGCCTGGAGTCCTTTGTTTCGGACAGGGGTTTCAAGGTACGAGCAGTACTTC
TRBJ2-3	TRBV19	NA	NA	CASSKYADTQYF	TGTGCCAGTAGTAAATACGCAGATACGCAGTATTTT
TRBJ2-2	TRBV5-1	NA	TRBD2	CASSLGPAGPNTGELFF	TGCGCCAGCAGCTTGGGCCCAGCGGGGCCAAACACCGGGGAGCTGTTTTTT
TRBJ1-6	TRBV28	NA	TRBD1	CASSPGTGDSPLHF	TGTGCCAGCAGCCCCGGGACAGGGGATTCACCCCTCCACTTT
TRBJ2-7	TRBV5-5	many	NA	CASSLAWGNGEQYF	TGTGCCAGCAGCTTGGCCTGGGGGAATGGCGAGCAGTACTTC
TRBJ1-5	TRBV12-3/TRBV12-4	few	TRBD1	CASSPGQGGYQPQHF	TGTGCCAGCAGCCCGGGACAGGGTGGTTATCAGCCCCAGCATTTT
TRBJ2-7	TRBV7-6	many	NA	CASSSGPTYEQYF	TGTGCCAGCAGCTCGGGTCCTACCTACGAGCAGTACTTC
TRBJ2-3	TRBV24-1	NA	TRBD2	CATSDRLAGVFDTQYF	TGTGCCACCAGTGACAGACTAGCGGGAGTTTTTGATACGCAGTATTTT
TRBJ2-7	TRBV3-1	many	TRBD2	CASSLGTSGVGEQYF	TGTGCCAGCAGCCTCGGGACTAGCGGGGTAGGAGAGCAGTACTTC
TRBJ2-6	TRBV12-3/TRBV12-4	few	NA	CASSFTISGANVLTF	TGTGCCAGCAGTTTTACAATCTCTGGGGCCAACGTCCTGACTTTC
TRBJ2-5	TRBV12-3/TRBV12-4	NA	NA	CASSRTGPGETQYF	TGTGCCAGCAGTCGCACTGGGCCGGGAGAGACCCAGTACTTC
TRBJ1-1	TRBV6-5	few	NA	CASSYGYFGGAFF	TGTGCCAGCAGTTACGGTTATTTCGGGGGGGCTTTCTTT
TRBJ2-1	TRBV7-3	many	TRBD2	CASSIRLAGRNEQFF	TGTGCCAGCAGCATCCGACTAGCGGGAAGGAATGAGCAGTTCTTC
TRBJ1-1	TRBV20-1	few	TRBD1	CSARAPAGGQGAAEAFF	TGCAGTGCTAGAGCCCCCGCGGGGGGACAGGGGGCTGCTGAAGCTTTCTTT
TRBJ1-1	TRBV5-1	many	NA	CASSWGELDTEAFF	TGCGCCAGCAGCTGGGGGGAGTTGGACACTGAAGCTTTCTTT
TRBJ2-3	TRBV5-1	NA	TRBD2	CASMKRDEGDTQYF	TGCGCCAGCATGAAGCGGGACGAGGGAGATACGCAGTATTTT
TRBJ2-1	TRBV7-2	NA	NA	CASGSRERIEQFF	TGTGCCAGCGGCTCGCGAGAAAGAATTGAGCAGTTCTTC
TRBJ1-1	TRBV29-1	NA	NA	CSGSDSWNTEAFF	TGCAGCGGCTCGGACAGTTGGAACACTGAAGCTTTCTTT
TRBJ2-7	TRBV12-3/TRBV12-4	NA	NA	CASSFTGTPPYEQYF	TGTGCCAGCAGTTTCACCGGGACTCCCCCCTACGAGCAGTACTTC
TRBJ2-1	TRBV20-1	many	TRBD2	CSAPGTSGTLSYNEQFF	TGCAGTGCTCCAGGGACTAGCGGGACTCTCTCCTACAATGAGCAGTTCTTC